This TCR beta chain was documented in a study of shared clonotypes between healthy human individuals. Overall study findings and caveats: Around 5% was the fraction of naive CD4 clonotypes found shared across four donors. Genetic and exposure-history diversity was limited by the few donors. Sorted-subset sequencing, rarefaction showed, was incomplete despite large depth.

Germline V gene lookup returns CDR1 SNHLY and CDR2 FYNNEI. CDR3 length: 12 residues. V lost 8 bases and J 6 bases, leaving 10 bases between the germline ends. The repertoire was sequenced with immunoSEQ multiplex PCR; TCRdb's copy has only in-frame clones and lacks some. The sample consists of roughly 680,000 clones, around 70% of them appearing once. Comment on this clone: Its specificity is unknown.

The material sequenced was memory CD4+ T cells sorted from blood. Subset denoted: CD45RA-negative fraction. This chain joins TRBV2 and TRBJ1-4, with D possibly being TRBD1 (5 bases). The sequence was obtained from a woman in her twenties or thirties in good health. CDR3 DNA: TGTGCCAGCGGGACGGACGATGAAAAACTGTTTTTT. Translating it yields CASGTDDEKLFF.